Below, 9 T cell receptor beta chains from the same sample are listed, as sequenced in a study of spatial heterogeneity in lung cancer. Each CDR3 protein is one row after TCRdb ran MiXCR on the 5' RACE reads. The table lists about 2,000 distinct CDR3 sequences, roughly a quarter of them singletons, with around 25% in the top ten. Time point reported: sample taken at primary tumor resection. The material sequenced was normal lung tissue next to the tumor, taken at surgery. The receptors come from a male donor with early-stage non-small cell lung cancer.

This clonotype is large by share. This CDR3 is CASSKTGGLEKLFF. The CDR3 coding sequence is TGTGCCAGCAGCAAGACAGGGGGCCTGGAAAAACTGTTTTTT. V and J are TRBV7-2 and TRBJ1-4; 10 bases line up with TRBD1. The V gene end was trimmed by 5 bases and the J gene end by 8 bases; junction bases not matched to a gene: 5. The CDR3 sequence is 14 residues long. CDR1 is SGHTA and CDR2 is FQGNSA in the germline V gene.

This clonotype was detected only once. The chain recombines TRBV19 with TRBJ2-1; D call uncertain. Per germline, CDR1 LNHDA and CDR2 SQIVND (reference sequence). The CDR3 loop spans 15 amino acids. V dropped 7 bases and J dropped 1 base, with 14 bases sitting between them. CDR3 DNA sequence: TGTGCCAGTACCCAGCGTCTTAAATCCTACAATGAGCAGTTCTTC. Translated: CASTQRLKSYNEQFF.

By its share, this clonotype is medium-sized. The V call is TRBV7-2, the J call TRBJ2-5, with a weak D call TRBD2 (6 bases). The CDR3 has 16 amino acids. Trimming took off 1 base at V and 2 bases at J, with 14 bases between the two ends. Germline loops: CDR1 SGHTA, CDR2 FQGNSA. CDR3: CASSLGGVAGQETQYF. CDR3 sequence (DNA): TGTGCCAGCAGCTTAGGAGGGGTGGCGGGGCAAGAGACCCAGTACTTC.

This clonotype came up a few times. The chain has TRBV7-9 and TRBJ1-6; a possible D gene is TRBD1 (5 bases). V was shortened by 1 base and J by 10 bases, with 5 bases between the two germline ends. The CDR3 covers 12 residues. Germline CDR1 SEHNR, CDR2 FQNEAQ (reference sequence). CDR3 nucleotides: TGTGCCAGCAGCTTAGGGGGGTCACCCCTCCACTTT. Translation: CASSLGGSPLHF.

This clonotype was recorded a few times. The chain carries TRBV20-1 and TRBJ2-5; TRBD2 matches 13 bases. The ends lost 6 bases at V and 4 bases at J; junction bases unmatched: 14. Germline loops: CDR1 DFQATT, CDR2 SNEGSKA (reference sequence). The CDR3 covers 17 residues. The CDR3 protein is CSAYPLSGLAGLETQYF. The CDR3 DNA follows: TGCAGTGCGTATCCACTCTCGGGACTAGCGGGACTAGAGACCCAGTACTTC.

This rearrangement joins TRBV7-2 to TRBJ1-2; D not certain. V was pared by 2 bases and J by 4 bases, with 8 bases between. The V gene's germline CDR1 is SGHTA and CDR2 FQGNSA. CDR3 length: 13 amino acids. Here the CDR3 DNA reads TGTGCCAGCAGCTTATATCCAGGCTATGGCTACACCTTC. Protein product: CASSLYPGYGYTF.

Sample share makes this clonotype medium-sized. The chain links TRBV4-1 to TRBJ2-2, with D possibly being TRBD2 (6 bases). V was trimmed by 4 bases and J by 1 base, leaving 13 bases between them. This CDR3 region has 16 residues. Germline V lookup: CDR1 MGHRA, CDR2 YSYEKL. CDR3 amino acids: CASSPRQAGNTGELFF. The CDR3, as DNA: TGCGCCAGCAGCCCCCGGCAAGCGGGGAACACCGGGGAGCTGTTTTTT.

The chain recombines TRBV2 with TRBJ2-7; no clear D. Germline values: CDR1 SNHLY, CDR2 FYNNEI. With 3 bases removed from V and 7 bases from J, the gap between germline ends came to 13 bases. The CDR3 loop spans 13 amino acids. CDR3 region: CASSDQERTEQYF. For the CDR3, the DNA is TGTGCCAGCAGTGACCAGGAGCGTACGGAGCAGTACTTC. Based on the CDR3 plus reference TRBV2 and TRBJ2-7, the full variable domain is EPEVTQTPSHQVTQMGQEVILRCVPISNHLYFYWYRQILGQKVEFLVSFYNNEISEKSEIFDDQFSVERPDGSNFTLKIRSTKLEDSAMYFCASSDQERTEQYFGPGTRLTVT.

This clonotype is termed medium-sized (0.01 to 0.1%). CDR3 sequence: CASSPPGARSYEQYF. As DNA, the CDR3 is TGTGCCAGCAGTCCTCCGGGGGCACGCTCCTACGAGCAGTACTTC. The gene calls are TRBV6-5 and TRBJ2-7; D may be TRBD1 or TRBD2 (6 bases each). Germline V gene sequence: CDR1 MNHEY, CDR2 SVGAGI. CDR3 size: 15 residues. V lost 5 bases and J 0 bases, leaving 14 bases between the germline ends.